These 4 T cell receptor beta chains originate from one sample sequenced in a study of T-cell memory formation after mild COVID-19. TCRdb used MiXCR to reprocess the 5' RACE reads, holding one entry per CDR3 protein. Of roughly 400,000 distinct CDR3 sequences in the sample, 16% were seen once. Sequenced input: PBMCs or a T cell subset sorted from them (not recorded which). The receptor set was obtained from a man between 18 and 35 years old who had mild COVID-19 (a few samples of this study predate the infection). Cell type and time point are not known.

The V and J genes are TRBV7-9 and TRBJ2-7; 7 nucleotides align to TRBD2. With 6 bases clipped from V and 2 bases from J, the junction kept 4 bases outside the gene matches. The CDR3 spans 13 residues. In germline, CDR1 is SEHNR, CDR2 FQNEAQ (reference sequence). Here the CDR3 DNA reads TGTGCCAGCAGTCGAGGACTAGCCTACGAGCAGTACTTC. Protein product: CASSRGLAYEQYF. Together with reference TRBV7-9 and TRBJ2-7, the CDR3 gives the full variable domain: DTGVSQNPRHKITKRGQNVTFRCDPISEHNRLYWYRQTLGQGPEFLTYFQNEAQLEKSRLLSDRFSAERPKGSFSTLEIQRTEQGDSAMYLCASSRGLAYEQYFGPGTRLTVT.

This chain joins TRBV19 and TRBJ1-1; 7 nucleotides align to TRBD1. Losses at the gene ends were 2 bases for V and 4 bases for J; bases not matched to a gene: 4. This CDR3 comprises 14 residues. Germline CDR1 LNHDA, CDR2 SQIVND (reference sequence). The CDR3, as DNA: TGTGCCAGTAGTATAATTGACAGGGCCACTGAAGCTTTCTTT. Protein: CASSIIDRATEAFF.

V is TRBV20-1 and J is TRBJ2-7; tentatively, D is TRBD1 (6 bases). This CDR3 has 14 amino acids. The germline CDR1 and CDR2 sequences are DFQATT and SNEGSKA (reference sequence). Trimming removed 6 bases at V and 5 bases at J, with 20 bases between. The CDR3 sequence is CSASHRDRLHEQYV. CDR3 coding DNA: TGCAGTGCCAGCCACAGGGATCGACTTCACGAGCAGTACGTC.

This clonotype was counted a few times. CDR3 in DNA: TGCGCCAGCAGCTTGGAAGTCTCGGGGACCCAGTACTTC. Residues: CASSLEVSGTQYF. The chain recombines TRBV5-1 with TRBJ2-5; D is uncertain. Trimming stripped 0 bases from V and 7 bases from J, with 10 bases between. The CDR3 consists of 13 residues. The germline V gene encodes CDR1 SGHRS and CDR2 YFSETQ.